Detailed here is one T cell receptor (beta chain). The entry originates in a study of T cell responses to AZD1222 COVID-19 vaccine. Libraries were prepared by immunoSEQ multiplex PCR; TCRdb keeps only in-frame clonotypes and omits some of them. The sample has 160,000 or so clones, over 90% seen once; the top ten hold 1.5%. The V and J ends lost 0 bases and 2 bases respectively, with 12 bases between them. Germline V lookup: CDR1 SGHRS, CDR2 YFSETQ. The CDR3 covers 15 residues. Material: peripheral blood, obtained 28 days after the second AZD1222 dose. The chain combines TRBV5-1 with TRBJ2-7, with a tentative D call TRBD1 (5 bases). The receptor was isolated from an adult who received the AZD1222 COVID-19 vaccine. The CDR3 loop reads CASSLGSQGTYEQYF. CDR3 nucleotide sequence: TGCGCCAGCAGCTTGGGGTCCCAGGGAACCTACGAGCAGTACTTC. Based on the CDR3 plus reference TRBV5-1 and TRBJ2-7, the full variable domain is KAGVTQTPRYLIKTRGQQVTLSCSPISGHRSVSWYQQTPGQGLQFLFEYFSETQRNKGNFPGRFSGRQFSNSRSEMNVSTLELGDSALYLCASSLGSQGTYEQYFGPGTRLTVT.